This is a list of T cell receptor beta chains from one sample in a study of T cell responses to AZD1222 COVID-19 vaccine. TCRdb's copy holds only in-frame clones and misses some; the assay was immunoSEQ multiplex PCR. The data contain nearly 35,000 clones, around 88% of them singletons. Source: peripheral blood, taken on day 0 of AZD1222 vaccination. The receptor source for this set is an adult in good health. CDR3s include the opening cysteine and the closing phenylalanine or tryptophan. The order of the fields is J gene, V gene, clone size, D gene, CDR3 protein, CDR3 DNA. The D gene is left open where the match is weak. Expanded clones get a size class; other rows say once, few or many, or leave the size out.

>TRBJ2-5|TRBV5-4|-|-
CAINGGPPRETQYF
TGTGCCATTAATGGAGGGCCTCCTCGGGAGACCCAGTACTTC
>TRBJ1-2|TRBV29-1|few|-
CSVEGLNYGYTF
TGCAGCGTTGAGGGGTTAAACTATGGCTACACCTTC
>TRBJ2-7|TRBV7-2|-|-
CASSPSSYEQYF
TGTGCCAGCAGCCCGAGCTCCTACGAGCAGTACTTC
>TRBJ1-2|TRBV6-5|-|TRBD1
CASRERGHIYGYTF
TGTGCCAGCAGAGAGAGGGGGCATATCTATGGCTACACCTTC
>TRBJ1-5|TRBV5-1|-|-
CASSLDGGEQPQHF
TGCGCCAGCAGCTTGGACGGGGGTGAGCAGCCCCAGCATTTT
>TRBJ2-1|TRBV6-2/TRBV6-3|-|-
CASSYGFTNEQFF
TGTGCCAGCAGTTATGGGTTTACCAATGAGCAGTTCTTC
>TRBJ2-3|TRBV18|few|-
CASSLQNRVDTQYF
TGTGCCAGCTCGCTCCAGAACAGGGTAGATACGCAGTATTTT
>TRBJ2-7|TRBV5-1|-|TRBD1
CASSLGDSTYEQYF
TGCGCCAGCAGCTTGGGGGACAGTACCTACGAGCAGTACTTC
>TRBJ2-1|TRBV24-1|-|-
CATSDSQGQYNEQFF
TGTGCCACCAGTGATTCACAAGGACAGTACAATGAGCAGTTCTTC
>TRBJ2-1|TRBV7-8|-|TRBD2
CASSYTSGRNGEQFF
TGTGCCAGCAGCTATACTAGCGGGAGAAACGGAGAGCAGTTCTTC
>TRBJ1-4|TRBV18|once|-
CASSPVDGEKLFF
TGTGCCAGCTCACCTGTCGACGGAGAAAAACTGTTTTTT
>TRBJ2-1|TRBV5-1|-|TRBD2
CASSPGGSPYNEQFF
TGCGCCAGCAGCCCCGGGGGGTCCCCCTACAATGAGCAGTTCTTC
>TRBJ1-1|TRBV18|-|-
CASSPGENTEAFF
TGTGCCAGCTCACCAGGTGAGAACACTGAAGCTTTCTTT
>TRBJ2-7|TRBV19|-|-
CASSRGASSYEQYF
TGTGCCAGTAGTCGGGGGGCCAGCTCCTACGAGCAGTACTTC